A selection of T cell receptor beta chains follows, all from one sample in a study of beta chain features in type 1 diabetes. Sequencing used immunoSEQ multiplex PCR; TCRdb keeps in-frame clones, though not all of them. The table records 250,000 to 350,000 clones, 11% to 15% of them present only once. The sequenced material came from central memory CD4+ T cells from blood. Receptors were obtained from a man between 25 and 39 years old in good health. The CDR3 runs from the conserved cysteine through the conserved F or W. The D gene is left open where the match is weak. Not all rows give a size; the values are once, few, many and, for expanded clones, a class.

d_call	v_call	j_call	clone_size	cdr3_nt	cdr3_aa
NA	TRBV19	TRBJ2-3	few	TGTGCCAGTAGTATAGGTGGCGGGGCAGATACGCAGTATTTT	CASSIGGGADTQYF
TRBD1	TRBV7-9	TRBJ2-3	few	TGTGCCAGCAGCTTAGGAGGGACAGCTACAGATACGCAGTATTTT	CASSLGGTATDTQYF
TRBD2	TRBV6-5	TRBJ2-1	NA	TGTGCCAGCAGTTATAACAGCGGGGGGGCCAATGAGCAGTTCTTC	CASSYNSGGANEQFF
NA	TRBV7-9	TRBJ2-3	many	TGTGCCAGCAGGCAGTGGGGAGATACGCAGTATTTT	CASRQWGDTQYF
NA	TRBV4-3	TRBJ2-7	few	TGCGCCAGCAGCCAAGATCAGGGTTTCTACGAGCAGTACTTC	CASSQDQGFYEQYF
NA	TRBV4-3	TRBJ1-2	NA	TGCGCCAGCAGCCAAGATCTCAATACCTATGGCTACACCTTC	CASSQDLNTYGYTF
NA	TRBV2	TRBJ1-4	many	TGTGCCAGCAGTGGCCTGTCGGGTAATGAAAAACTGTTTTTT	CASSGLSGNEKLFF
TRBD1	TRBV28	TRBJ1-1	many	TGTGCCAGCAGTTTAACCCGGACAGGGAACACTGAAGCTTTCTTT	CASSLTRTGNTEAFF
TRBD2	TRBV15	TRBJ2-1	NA	TGTGCCACCAGCAGAGGAGGGGCGGGAGGGCCCGCTGGTGAGCAGTTCTTC	CATSRGGAGGPAGEQFF
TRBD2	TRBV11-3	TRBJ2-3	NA	TGTGCCAGCAGCCCCGCCCTAGCGGGAGGTACGCAGTATTTT	CASSPALAGGTQYF
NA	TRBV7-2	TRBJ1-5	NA	TGTGCCAGCTCGACTGAAGGGAATCAGCCCCAGCATTTT	CASSTEGNQPQHF
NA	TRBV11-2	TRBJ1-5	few	TGTGCCAGCAGCTTAGACCGACCTCGAAGTAGCAATCAGCCCCAGCATTTT	CASSLDRPRSSNQPQHF
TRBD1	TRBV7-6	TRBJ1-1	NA	TGTGCCAGCAGCGGACAGGTGAACACTGAAGCTTTCTTT	CASSGQVNTEAFF
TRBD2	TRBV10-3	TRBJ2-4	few	TGTGCCAGCAGGGCCAGTGGGCTAGCGGGGCCGAAAAACATTCAGTACTTC	CASRASGLAGPKNIQYF
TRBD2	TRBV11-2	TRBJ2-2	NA	TGTGCCAGCAGCCCCCGGACTAGCGGGATTGGCACCGGGGAGCTGTTTTTT	CASSPRTSGIGTGELFF
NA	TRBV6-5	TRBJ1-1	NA	TGTGCCAGCAGCCGCGGACAGATTTACACTGAAGCTTTCTTT	CASSRGQIYTEAFF
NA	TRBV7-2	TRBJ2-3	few	TGTGCCAGCAGCTTAGCGTGGGGAGATACGCAGTATTTT	CASSLAWGDTQYF
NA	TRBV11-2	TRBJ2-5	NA	TGTGCCAGCAGCTTAGACCGTCTGGTGGAGACCCAGTACTTC	CASSLDRLVETQYF
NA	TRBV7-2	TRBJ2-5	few	TGTGCCAGCAGCTTGAGAGGGGGGAATCAAGAGACCCAGTACTTC	CASSLRGGNQETQYF
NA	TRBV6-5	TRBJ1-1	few	TGTGCCAGCAGTCAGAACCCTGGGACTGAAGCTTTCTTT	CASSQNPGTEAFF
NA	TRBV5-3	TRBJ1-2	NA	TGTGCCAGCACCCCGCAGGACAGAGTCTATGGCTACACCTTC	CASTPQDRVYGYTF
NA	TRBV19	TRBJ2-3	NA	TGTGCCACCGGCGGGGCCTCCTCTAGGAGAAGCACAGATACGCAGTATTTT	CATGGASSRRSTDTQYF
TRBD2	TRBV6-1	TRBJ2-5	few	TGTGCCAGCAGGCGGGCTAGCGGCGACCAAGAGACCCAGTACTTC	CASRRASGDQETQYF
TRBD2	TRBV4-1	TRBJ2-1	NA	TGCGCCAGCAGTTGGTCTAGCGGGGGAAACAATGAGCAGTTCTTC	CASSWSSGGNNEQFF
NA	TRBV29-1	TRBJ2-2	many	TGCAGCGCTGGAGAGATTCGGACCGGGGAGCTGTTTTTT	CSAGEIRTGELFF
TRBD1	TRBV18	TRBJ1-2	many	TGTGCCAGCTCACCGGGACAGGGTGGCTACACCTTC	CASSPGQGGYTF
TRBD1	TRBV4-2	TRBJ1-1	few	TGTGCCAGCAGCTTGGGACAGTTGAACACTGAAGCTTTCTTT	CASSLGQLNTEAFF
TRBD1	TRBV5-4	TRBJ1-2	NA	TGTGCCAGCAGCTTGTGGGGACAGCCCTATGGCTACACCTTC	CASSLWGQPYGYTF
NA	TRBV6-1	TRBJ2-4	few	TGTGCCAGCAGTCCCCGACAGGACGGGGACATTCAGTACTTC	CASSPRQDGDIQYF
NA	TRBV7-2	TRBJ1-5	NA	TGTGCCAGCAGCTTGATCAGGGCGGCCAATCAGCCCCAGCATTTT	CASSLIRAANQPQHF
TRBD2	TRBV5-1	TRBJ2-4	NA	TGCGCCAGCAGCTCGCCTAGCGGGGGAGCCAAAAACATTCAGTACTTC	CASSSPSGGAKNIQYF
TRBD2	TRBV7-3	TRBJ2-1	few	TGTGCCAGCAGCGTAAGACTAGCGGGTAACAATGAGCAGTTCTTC	CASSVRLAGNNEQFF
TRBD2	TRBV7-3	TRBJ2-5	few	TGTGCCAGCAGCCCAGGGACTAGCGGCGATTACCAAGAGACCCAGTACTTC	CASSPGTSGDYQETQYF
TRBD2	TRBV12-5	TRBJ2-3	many	TGTGCTAGTGGGACTAGCGGGGGGGTGACAGATACGCAGTATTTT	CASGTSGGVTDTQYF
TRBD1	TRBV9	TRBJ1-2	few	TGTGCCAGCAGTACCGGGACAGGGATTGGCTACACCTTC	CASSTGTGIGYTF
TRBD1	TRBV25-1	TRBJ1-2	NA	TGTGCCAGCAGCGCTACCCGGACAGGGGGAACTACTAACTATGGCTACACCTTC	CASSATRTGGTTNYGYTF
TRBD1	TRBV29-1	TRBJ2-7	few	TGCAGCACAATTCAGGGGGTGGACGAGCAGTACTTC	CSTIQGVDEQYF
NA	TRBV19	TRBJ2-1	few	TGTGCCAGTAGTAAATCAGGGGACTCCTACAATGAGCAGTTCTTC	CASSKSGDSYNEQFF
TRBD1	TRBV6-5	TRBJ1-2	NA	TGTGCCAGCAGTTCACGGACAGGGGCCTTCACCTTC	CASSSRTGAFTF
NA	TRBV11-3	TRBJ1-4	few	TGTGCCAGCAGCCCACGTCTCGAAAAACTGTTTTTT	CASSPRLEKLFF
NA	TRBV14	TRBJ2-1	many	TGTGCCAGCAGCAGAGGAGGAGCAGGAGGGACAGTTAGGAATGAGCAGTTCTTC	CASSRGGAGGTVRNEQFF
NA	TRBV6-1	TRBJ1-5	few	TGTGCCAGCAGGCCGGGACGGAGTAATCAGCCCCAGCATTTT	CASRPGRSNQPQHF
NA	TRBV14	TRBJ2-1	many	TGTGCCAGCAGCCCGGTGGGGGTACCGGCCGGTGAGCAGTTCTTC	CASSPVGVPAGEQFF
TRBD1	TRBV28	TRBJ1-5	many	TGTGCCAGCAGAGGACAGGGGTTTCAGCCCCAGCATTTT	CASRGQGFQPQHF
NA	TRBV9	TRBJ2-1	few	TGTGCCAGCAGCGTTGGCGCGTATGAGCAGTTCTTC	CASSVGAYEQFF